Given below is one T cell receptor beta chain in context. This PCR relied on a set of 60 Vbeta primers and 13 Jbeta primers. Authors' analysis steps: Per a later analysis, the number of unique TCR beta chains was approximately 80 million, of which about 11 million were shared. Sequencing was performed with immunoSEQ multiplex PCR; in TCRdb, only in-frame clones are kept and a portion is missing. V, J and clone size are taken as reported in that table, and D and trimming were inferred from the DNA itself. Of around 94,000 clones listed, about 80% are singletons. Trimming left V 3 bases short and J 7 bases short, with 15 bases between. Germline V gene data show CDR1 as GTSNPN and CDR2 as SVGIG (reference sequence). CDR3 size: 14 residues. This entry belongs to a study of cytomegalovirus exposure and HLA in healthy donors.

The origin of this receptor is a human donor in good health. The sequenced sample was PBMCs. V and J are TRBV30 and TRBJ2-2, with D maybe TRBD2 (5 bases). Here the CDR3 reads CAWSERRRGGELFF. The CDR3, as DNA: TGTGCCTGGAGCGAACGGAGGCGTGGCGGGGAGCTGTTTTTT.